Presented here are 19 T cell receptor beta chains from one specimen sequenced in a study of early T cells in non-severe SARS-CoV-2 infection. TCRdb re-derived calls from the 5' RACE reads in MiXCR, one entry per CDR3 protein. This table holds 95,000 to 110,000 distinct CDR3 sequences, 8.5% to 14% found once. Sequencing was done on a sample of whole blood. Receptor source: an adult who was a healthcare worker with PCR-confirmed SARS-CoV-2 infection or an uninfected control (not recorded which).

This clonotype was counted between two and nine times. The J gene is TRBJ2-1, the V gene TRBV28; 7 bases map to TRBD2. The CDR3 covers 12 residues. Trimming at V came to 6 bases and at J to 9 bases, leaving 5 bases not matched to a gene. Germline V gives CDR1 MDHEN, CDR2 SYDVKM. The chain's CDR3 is CASRGGTGEQFF. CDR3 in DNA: TGTGCCAGCAGGGGAGGGACGGGTGAGCAGTTCTTC.

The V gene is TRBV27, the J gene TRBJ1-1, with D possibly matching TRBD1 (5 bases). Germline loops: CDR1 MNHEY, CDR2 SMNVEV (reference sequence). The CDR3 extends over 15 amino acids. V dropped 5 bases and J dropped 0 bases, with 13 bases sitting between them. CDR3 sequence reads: CASSPSDRLNTEAFF. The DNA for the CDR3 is TGTGCCAGCAGTCCATCCGACAGATTGAACACTGAAGCTTTCTTT.

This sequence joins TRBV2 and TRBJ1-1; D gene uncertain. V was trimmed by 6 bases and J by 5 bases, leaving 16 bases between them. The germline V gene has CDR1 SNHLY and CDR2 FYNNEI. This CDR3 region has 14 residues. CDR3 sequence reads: CASSPPGRWTEAFF. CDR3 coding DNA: TGTGCCAGCAGCCCCCCCGGACGGTGGACTGAAGCTTTCTTT.

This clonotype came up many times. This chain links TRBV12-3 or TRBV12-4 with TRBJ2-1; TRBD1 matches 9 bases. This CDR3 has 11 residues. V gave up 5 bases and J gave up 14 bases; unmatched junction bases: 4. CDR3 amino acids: CASSRGQGKFF. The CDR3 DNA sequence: TGTGCCAGCAGTCGGGGACAGGGAAAGTTCTTC.

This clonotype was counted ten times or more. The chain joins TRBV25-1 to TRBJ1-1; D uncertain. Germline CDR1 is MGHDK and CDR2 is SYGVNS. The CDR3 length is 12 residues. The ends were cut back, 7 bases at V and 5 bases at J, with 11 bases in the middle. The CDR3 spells CASTEGATEAFF. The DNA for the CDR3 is TGTGCCAGCACCGAGGGTGCTACTGAAGCTTTCTTT.

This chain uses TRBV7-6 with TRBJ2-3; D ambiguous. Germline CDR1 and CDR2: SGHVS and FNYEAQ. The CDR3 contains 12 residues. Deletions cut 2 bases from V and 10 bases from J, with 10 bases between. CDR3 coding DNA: TGTGCCAGCAGCTTAACCCCCTCAGCGCAGTATTTT. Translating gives CASSLTPSAQYF.

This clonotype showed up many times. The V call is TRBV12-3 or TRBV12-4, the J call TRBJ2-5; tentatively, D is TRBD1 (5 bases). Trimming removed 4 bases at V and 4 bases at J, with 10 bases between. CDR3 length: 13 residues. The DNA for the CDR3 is TGTGCCAGCAGTTCAGGGCCACGAGAGACCCAGTACTTC. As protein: CASSSGPRETQYF.

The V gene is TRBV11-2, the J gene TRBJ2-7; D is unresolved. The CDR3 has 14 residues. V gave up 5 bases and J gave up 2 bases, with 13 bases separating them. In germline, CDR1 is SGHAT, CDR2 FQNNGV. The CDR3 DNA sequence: TGTGCCAGCAGCACCATCGGACGGACCTACGAGCAGTACTTC. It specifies CASSTIGRTYEQYF.

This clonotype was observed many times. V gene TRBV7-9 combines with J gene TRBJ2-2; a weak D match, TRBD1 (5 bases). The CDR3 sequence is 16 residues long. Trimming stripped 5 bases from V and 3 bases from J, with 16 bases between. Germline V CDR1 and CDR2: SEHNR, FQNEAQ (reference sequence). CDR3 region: CASSATRTQYTGELFF. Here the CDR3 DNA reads TGTGCCAGCAGCGCGACCAGGACACAATACACCGGGGAGCTGTTTTTT.

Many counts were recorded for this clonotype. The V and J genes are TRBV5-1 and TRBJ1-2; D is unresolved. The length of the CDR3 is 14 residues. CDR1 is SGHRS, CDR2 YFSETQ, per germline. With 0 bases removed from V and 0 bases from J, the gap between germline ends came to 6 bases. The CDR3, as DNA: TGCGCCAGCAGCTTGGTAACTGCTAACTATGGCTACACCTTC. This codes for CASSLVTANYGYTF.

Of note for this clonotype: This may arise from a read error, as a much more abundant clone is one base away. Here the CDR3 DNA reads TGTGCCAGCGGCTCTCACAGGGTCTACGAGCAGTACTTC. Its protein product is CASGSHRVYEQYF. The chain uses TRBV7-8 and TRBJ2-7, with a tentative D call TRBD1 (6 bases). The CDR3 loop spans 13 amino acids. Germline CDR1 SGHVS, CDR2 FQNEAQ. Trimming pared 8 bases from V and 3 bases from J, leaving 14 bases between.

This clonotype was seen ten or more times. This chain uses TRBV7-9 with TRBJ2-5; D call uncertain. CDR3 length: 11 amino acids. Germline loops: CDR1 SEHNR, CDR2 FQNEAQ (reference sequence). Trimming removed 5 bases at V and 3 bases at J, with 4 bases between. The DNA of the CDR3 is TGTGCCAGCAGCATAAAAGAGACCCAGTACTTC. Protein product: CASSIKETQYF.

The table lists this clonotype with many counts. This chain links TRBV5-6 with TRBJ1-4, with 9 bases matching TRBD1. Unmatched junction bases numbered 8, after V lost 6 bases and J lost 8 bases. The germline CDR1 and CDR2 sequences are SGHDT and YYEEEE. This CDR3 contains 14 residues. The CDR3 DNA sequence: TGTGCCAGCACCTCAACAGGGGGCGGCGAAAAACTGTTTTTT. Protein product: CASTSTGGGEKLFF.

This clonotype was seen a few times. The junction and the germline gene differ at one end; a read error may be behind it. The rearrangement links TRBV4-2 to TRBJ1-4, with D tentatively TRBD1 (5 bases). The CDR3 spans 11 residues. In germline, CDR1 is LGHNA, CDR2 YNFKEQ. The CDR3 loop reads CASSQGQFLSF. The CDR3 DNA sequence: TGTGCCAGCAGCCAAGGACAGTTCCTTTCCTTT.

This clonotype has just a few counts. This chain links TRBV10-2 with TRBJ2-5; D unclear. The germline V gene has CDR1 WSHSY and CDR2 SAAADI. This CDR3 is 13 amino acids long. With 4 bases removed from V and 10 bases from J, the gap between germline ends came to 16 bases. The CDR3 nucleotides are TGCGCCAGCAGTGGCACAGTGGTTGGAAACCAGTACTTC. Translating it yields CASSGTVVGNQYF.

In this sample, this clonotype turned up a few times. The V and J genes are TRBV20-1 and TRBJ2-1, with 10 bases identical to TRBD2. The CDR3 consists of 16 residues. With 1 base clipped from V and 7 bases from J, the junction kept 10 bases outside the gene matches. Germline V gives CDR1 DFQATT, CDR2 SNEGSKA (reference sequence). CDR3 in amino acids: CSARGLAGVQRNEQFF. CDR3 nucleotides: TGCAGTGCTAGAGGCCTAGCGGGAGTACAGCGGAATGAGCAGTTCTTC.

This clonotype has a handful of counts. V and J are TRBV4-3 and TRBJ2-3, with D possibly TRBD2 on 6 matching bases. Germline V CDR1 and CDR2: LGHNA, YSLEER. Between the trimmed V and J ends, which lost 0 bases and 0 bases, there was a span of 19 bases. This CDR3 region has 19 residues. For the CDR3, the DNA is TGCGCCAGCAGCCAAGACCATCCTGAATCCGGGAGAAGCACAGATACGCAGTATTTT. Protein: CASSQDHPESGRSTDTQYF.

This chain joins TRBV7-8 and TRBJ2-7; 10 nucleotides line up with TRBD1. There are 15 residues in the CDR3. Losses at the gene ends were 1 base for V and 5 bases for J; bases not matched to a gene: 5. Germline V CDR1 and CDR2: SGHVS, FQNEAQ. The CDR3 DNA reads TGTGCCAGCAGCTTAGTGGGGACAGGGGTCCACGAGCAGTACTTC. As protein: CASSLVGTGVHEQYF.

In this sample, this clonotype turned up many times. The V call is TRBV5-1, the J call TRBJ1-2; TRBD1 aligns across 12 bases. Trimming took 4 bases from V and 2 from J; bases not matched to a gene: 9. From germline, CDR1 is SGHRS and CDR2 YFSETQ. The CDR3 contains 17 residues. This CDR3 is CASSPGTGGAVNYGYTF. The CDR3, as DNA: TGCGCCAGCAGCCCAGGGACAGGGGGCGCGGTGAACTATGGCTACACCTTC.